The rows below give T cell receptor beta chains drawn from one sample of a study of blood T cell repertoires in COVID-19. Profiled with immunoSEQ multiplex PCR; TCRdb holds only in-frame clones, not every one. The table has thousands of clones, over 70% seen once; the top ten hold 35% to 50%. The sequenced sample consisted of peripheral blood. The receptors originated from a human donor in a cohort sampled during active COVID-19. Each CDR3 is given with its conserved first and last residue. The D gene is left open where the match is weak. Size is omitted from some rows. Given values are once, few, many or a class for expanded clones.

V,length,D,J,size,CDR3,DNA
TRBV28,14,TRBD1,TRBJ1-5,-,CASRTGSSFQPQHF,TGTGCCAGCAGGACAGGGTCCTCGTTTCAGCCCCAGCATTTT
TRBV5-8,14,-,TRBJ1-2,once,CASSLETYNYGYTF,TGTGCCAGCAGCTTGGAGACTTATAACTATGGCTACACCTTC
TRBV7-2,16,-,TRBJ1-2,once,CASSLGYGGGGYGYTF,TGTGCCAGCAGCTTAGGATACGGCGGGGGCGGCTATGGCTACACCTTC
TRBV6-6,14,-,TRBJ2-2,-,CASSSPDDTGELFF,TGTGCCAGCAGTTCGCCAGATGACACCGGGGAGCTGTTTTTT
TRBV7-9,13,-,TRBJ1-1,-,CASSLGGETEAFF,TGTGCCAGCAGCTTAGGAGGCGAAACTGAAGCTTTCTTT
TRBV2,19,TRBD2,TRBJ2-1,once,CASSRSRGIAGVGNNEQFF,TGTGCCAGCAGTCGCTCGAGGGGAATAGCGGGAGTAGGGAACAATGAGCAGTTCTTC
TRBV12-3/TRBV12-4,13,-,TRBJ1-5,-,CASSFTGRQPQHF,TGTGCCAGCAGTTTCACAGGGCGTCAGCCCCAGCATTTT
TRBV19,14,-,TRBJ1-5,-,CASSHEGAGQPQHF,TGTGCCAGTAGTCATGAGGGAGCGGGCCAGCCCCAGCATTTT
TRBV6-5,15,-,TRBJ2-1,-,CASSYGEVSYNEQFF,TGTGCCAGCAGTTATGGGGAGGTCTCCTACAATGAGCAGTTCTTC
TRBV28,16,TRBD1,TRBJ1-3,-,CASSLGEGARGNTIYF,TGTGCCAGCAGTTTAGGCGAGGGGGCGAGGGGAAACACCATATATTTT
TRBV7-6,15,-,TRBJ1-1,-,CASSPRGGENTEAFF,TGTGCCAGCAGCCCACGGGGGGGGGAAAACACTGAAGCTTTCTTT
TRBV13,17,TRBD2,TRBJ2-3,-,CASSPRLAGTSTDTQYF,TGTGCCAGCAGCCCTCGACTAGCGGGAACGAGCACAGATACGCAGTATTTT
TRBV10-1,14,-,TRBJ1-1,-,CASTQEDMNTEAFF,TGCGCCAGCACCCAGGAGGATATGAACACTGAAGCTTTCTTT
TRBV10-2,12,-,TRBJ2-2,-,CASSPVVGELFF,TGCGCCAGCAGTCCAGTCGTCGGGGAGCTGTTTTTT
TRBV19,15,TRBD2,TRBJ2-1,-,CASSIGLAGANEQFF,TGTGCCAGTAGTATCGGTCTAGCGGGAGCTAATGAGCAGTTCTTC
TRBV28,14,TRBD1,TRBJ2-1,-,CASRHGDRRLQQFF,TGTGCCAGCAGGCACGGGGACAGGCGTCTACAGCAGTTCTTC
TRBV19,14,-,TRBJ2-3,-,CASSIVTSTDTQYF,TGTGCCAGTAGTATTGTCACTAGCACAGATACGCAGTATTTT
TRBV7-9,15,TRBD1,TRBJ1-3,-,CASSSAGGFGNTIYF,TGTGCCAGCAGCTCCGCAGGGGGCTTTGGAAACACCATATATTTT
TRBV14,17,TRBD1,TRBJ1-4,-,CASSQRTGSPTNEKLFF,TGTGCCAGCAGTCAAAGGACAGGGAGTCCGACTAATGAAAAACTGTTTTTT
TRBV28,15,TRBD1,TRBJ2-7,-,CASSRTGTGAYEQYF,TGTGCCAGCAGCCGGACCGGGACAGGGGCCTACGAGCAGTACTTC
TRBV14,15,TRBD1,TRBJ1-6,-,CASSSGQGYNSPLHF,TGTGCCAGCAGCTCCGGACAGGGTTACAATTCACCCCTCCACTTT
TRBV19,13,-,TRBJ2-2,-,CASSTNRYGELFF,TGTGCCAGTAGTACCAACAGGTACGGGGAGCTGTTTTTT
TRBV19,17,TRBD2,TRBJ2-5,-,CASSTYPQAGEAETQYF,TGTGCCAGTAGTACGTACCCACAAGCGGGAGAGGCAGAGACCCAGTACTTC
TRBV28,12,-,TRBJ1-1,-,CASSLIESEAFF,TGTGCCAGCAGTTTAATCGAGAGTGAAGCTTTCTTT
TRBV11-2,16,TRBD1,TRBJ2-1,few,CASSQPRDRVSDEQFF,TGTGCCAGCAGTCAACCTAGGGACAGGGTTTCGGATGAGCAGTTCTTC
TRBV6-2/TRBV6-3,17,-,TRBJ2-5,-,CASSYHLGGSAQETQYF,TGTGCCAGCAGTTACCACTTGGGGGGTAGCGCCCAAGAGACCCAGTACTTC
TRBV6-5,16,-,TRBJ1-1,once,CASSYSTGGRVTEAFF,TGTGCCAGCAGTTACTCGACGGGGGGGAGGGTCACTGAAGCTTTCTTT
TRBV5-1,15,TRBD2,TRBJ2-1,-,CASSLVGLAGNEQFF,TGCGCCAGCAGCTTGGTAGGACTAGCGGGCAATGAGCAGTTCTTC
TRBV13,18,TRBD1,TRBJ2-1,-,CASSETIRTGSSYNEQFF,TGTGCCAGCAGCGAAACCATACGGACAGGGAGCTCCTACAATGAGCAGTTCTTC
TRBV24-1,12,-,TRBJ2-5,few,CATLGQQETQYF,TGTGCCACCCTAGGACAACAAGAGACCCAGTACTTC
TRBV11-2,14,TRBD1,TRBJ2-1,-,CASSLNYRGNEQFF,TGTGCCAGCAGCTTGAATTACAGGGGGAATGAGCAGTTCTTC
TRBV5-6,12,-,TRBJ1-5,-,CASSLLNQPQHF,TGTGCCAGCAGCTTGCTAAATCAGCCCCAGCATTTT
TRBV28,15,-,TRBJ1-2,once,CASNLSRGLGYGYTF,TGTGCCAGCAACCTCTCGCGGGGTTTGGGCTATGGCTACACCTTC